This TCR beta chain was observed in a study of blood T cell repertoires in COVID-19. Study context: From the United States, Italy and Spain came samples of acute and convalescent COVID-19. The cDNA or gDNA used as material had been derived from T cells, B-cell-depleted T cells, or PBMCs.

Methods used by the authors: From reference gene primer amplification, estimates of nucleated cell counts were derived. Produced via immunoSEQ multiplex PCR; TCRdb's table is partial and in-frame only. V, J and clone size derive from that table, while D and trimming were established from the DNA sequence. Here the sample spans about 15,000 clones, 75% to 90% being singletons. The CDR3 runs 17 residues. V lost 4 bases and J lost 4; bases outside the gene matches: 6. Germline loops: CDR1 MNHEY, CDR2 SMNVEV (reference sequence). The receptor comes from a human donor in a cohort sampled during active COVID-19. The source material was peripheral blood. The genes are TRBV27 and TRBJ2-1; TRBD2 agrees at 14 bases. The CDR3 DNA reads as TGTGCCAGCAGTTCGGGACTAGCGGGAGTTCGGTACAATGAGCAGTTCTTC. As protein: CASSSGLAGVRYNEQFF.